The rows below give T cell receptor beta chains drawn from one sample of a study of cytomegalovirus exposure and HLA in healthy donors. Using immunoSEQ multiplex PCR, the repertoire was profiled, and TCRdb retains in-frame clones only, with some absent. The data contain about 160,000 clones, roughly 80% of them singletons. Sample: PBMCs. These receptors were obtained from a man aged 25-45 years in good health and CMV-seronegative. CDR3s include the opening cysteine and the closing phenylalanine or tryptophan. D genes are given only for firm matches. Size is omitted from some rows. Given values are once, few, many or a class for expanded clones.

J: TRBJ2-2; D: TRBD2; size: -; V: TRBV7-2; DNA: TGTGCCAGCAGCCGAGGGGGACTAGCGGGAGTAGGGGAGCTGTTTTTT; CDR3: CASSRGGLAGVGELFF
J: TRBJ2-1; D: TRBD2; size: few; V: TRBV5-1; DNA: TGCGCCAGCAGCTTGGAACTAGCGGGAGGGCTGGGGAATGAGCAGTTCTTC; CDR3: CASSLELAGGLGNEQFF
J: TRBJ2-7; D: -; size: -; V: TRBV30; DNA: TGTGCCTGGAGCCTTCAGGGGAGCTCCTACGAGCAGTACTTC; CDR3: CAWSLQGSSYEQYF
J: TRBJ2-2; D: -; size: -; V: TRBV9; DNA: TGTGCCAGCAGCGTTGCCGGGACTGTTCTCGCGGAGCTGTTTTTT; CDR3: CASSVAGTVLAELFF
J: TRBJ1-6; D: -; size: -; V: TRBV2; DNA: TGTGCCAGGGGGTCGGTGGAGGGCCGATCACCCCTCCACTTT; CDR3: CARGSVEGRSPLHF
J: TRBJ2-7; D: -; size: -; V: TRBV11-2; DNA: TGTGCCAGCAGCCCGCGGCCTTTCGGGACAACCGAGCAGTACTTC; CDR3: CASSPRPFGTTEQYF
J: TRBJ1-1; D: -; size: -; V: TRBV28; DNA: TGTGCGCATGGAGGGAACACTGAAGCTTTCTTT; CDR3: CAHGGNTEAFF
J: TRBJ2-6; D: -; size: few; V: TRBV27; DNA: TGTGCCAGCAGTTTATCGCCGACAGGGCCGGGACTTGTATCTGGGGCCAACGTCCTGACTTTC; CDR3: CASSLSPTGPGLVSGANVLTF
J: TRBJ1-1; D: -; size: once; V: TRBV27; DNA: TGTGCCAGCAGTTCCCCAGTCCTCAAGAACACTGAAGCTTTCTTT; CDR3: CASSSPVLKNTEAFF
J: TRBJ2-4; D: -; size: -; V: TRBV7-9; DNA: TGTTCCAGCAGCTTTCTTCCAGCCAAAAACATTCAGTACTTC; CDR3: CSSSFLPAKNIQYF
J: TRBJ2-1; D: TRBD2; size: -; V: TRBV30; DNA: TGTGCCTGGAGACGGGTTGCGGGAGGTAAAGTTGGGGATCAGGATGAGCAGTTCTTC; CDR3: CAWRRVAGGKVGDQDEQFF
J: TRBJ2-2; D: TRBD1; size: -; V: TRBV7-9; DNA: TGTGCCAGCAGCGAGAGGACAGGGAACACCGGGGAGCTGTTTTTT; CDR3: CASSERTGNTGELFF
J: TRBJ1-5; D: TRBD1; size: few; V: TRBV7-9; DNA: TGTGCCAGCAGCCCCCGCCAGGGGGCCCAGCATTTT; CDR3: CASSPRQGAQHF
J: TRBJ2-7; D: -; size: -; V: TRBV11-2; DNA: TGTGCCAGCAGCTGGGGAGGTGTTTCCGAGCGGTACTTC; CDR3: CASSWGGVSERYF
J: TRBJ1-1; D: -; size: -; V: TRBV7-9; DNA: TGTGCCAGCAGCTTTGGGGCTTCCGAAGCTTTCTTT; CDR3: CASSFGASEAFF
J: TRBJ1-4; D: TRBD1; size: -; V: TRBV27; DNA: TGTGCCAGTGCGCTACAGGGGCCTAATGAAAAACTGTTTTTT; CDR3: CASALQGPNEKLFF
J: TRBJ1-5; D: -; size: -; V: TRBV28; DNA: TGTGCCAGCAGTTTTGGACAGCACAATCAGCCCCAGCATTTT; CDR3: CASSFGQHNQPQHF
J: TRBJ2-3; D: -; size: once; V: TRBV29-1; DNA: TGCAGCGGGGGACACCGCCACACAGATACGCAGTATTTT; CDR3: CSGGHRHTDTQYF
J: TRBJ1-1; D: TRBD1; size: -; V: TRBV16; DNA: TGTGCCAGCATGCTGACAGGGGCAACTGAAGCTTTCTTT; CDR3: CASMLTGATEAFF
J: TRBJ2-3; D: TRBD2; size: few; V: TRBV5-1; DNA: TGCGCCAGCAGCCCCTCGGTAGCGGGAAACACAGATACGCAGTATTTT; CDR3: CASSPSVAGNTDTQYF
J: TRBJ2-7; D: -; size: -; V: TRBV7-9; DNA: TGTGCCAGCAGCTCCTATCCGAAGTCATCCTACGAGCAGTACTTC; CDR3: CASSSYPKSSYEQYF
J: TRBJ2-5; D: -; size: few; V: TRBV28; DNA: TGTGCCAGCAGTTTTGACAAGGTATCCTCGAGAAAAGAGACCCAGTACTTC; CDR3: CASSFDKVSSRKETQYF
J: TRBJ2-6; D: -; size: few; V: TRBV5-1; DNA: TGCGCCGGAAAGACAGGCTCTGGGGCCAACGTCCTGACTTTC; CDR3: CAGKTGSGANVLTF
J: TRBJ2-7; D: -; size: -; V: TRBV28; DNA: TGTGCCAGCAGTTTGGTCAGGGGGGTCGAGCAGTACTTC; CDR3: CASSLVRGVEQYF
J: TRBJ2-3; D: TRBD2; size: -; V: TRBV28; DNA: TGTGCCAGCAGTTTACGGGGGGTGGGCACAGATACGCAGTATTTT; CDR3: CASSLRGVGTDTQYF
J: TRBJ1-5; D: TRBD1; size: -; V: TRBV30; DNA: TGTGCCTGGAGTTTTGGAGTTACAGGGGGCAGCAATCAGCCCCAGCATTTT; CDR3: CAWSFGVTGGSNQPQHF
J: TRBJ2-3; D: TRBD2; size: few; V: TRBV28; DNA: TGTGCCAGCAGTTTAGTCAATAGCGGGATAGATAATACGCAGTATTTT; CDR3: CASSLVNSGIDNTQYF
J: TRBJ1-5; D: -; size: -; V: TRBV30; DNA: TGTGCCTGGAGACAAGCAGGGAACGGGCAGCCCCAGCATTTT; CDR3: CAWRQAGNGQPQHF
J: TRBJ2-6; D: -; size: -; V: TRBV7-8; DNA: TGTGCCAGCAGAGTCTTGGGGGCCTCTGGGGCCAACGTCCTGACTTTC; CDR3: CASRVLGASGANVLTF
J: TRBJ2-3; D: TRBD2; size: -; V: TRBV6-5; DNA: TGTGCCAGCAGTTACTCGACAGGACTAGCAACGGATACGCAGTATTTT; CDR3: CASSYSTGLATDTQYF
J: TRBJ2-7; D: -; size: once; V: TRBV27; DNA: TGTGCCAGTAGTTTTCCCACTCAGGGGAGCGAGCAGTACTTC; CDR3: CASSFPTQGSEQYF
J: TRBJ2-5; D: -; size: -; V: TRBV28; DNA: TGTGCCAGCAGTCCGAGGGAGTCCCGGAAGGAGACCCAGTACTTC; CDR3: CASSPRESRKETQYF
J: TRBJ2-4; D: -; size: -; V: TRBV6-6; DNA: TGTGCCAGCCTCGCCCGGGCCGGGGAGAGAAACATTCAGTACTTC; CDR3: CASLARAGERNIQYF
J: TRBJ1-5; D: -; size: -; V: TRBV27; DNA: TGTGCCAGCAGAACTAACGCCGGGACAAGGGTCAATCAGCCCCAGCATTTT; CDR3: CASRTNAGTRVNQPQHF
J: TRBJ2-7; D: -; size: once; V: TRBV6-5; DNA: TGTGCCAGCAGTCAGACAGAGATCTACGAGCAGTACTTC; CDR3: CASSQTEIYEQYF
J: TRBJ2-7; D: TRBD2; size: -; V: TRBV6-5; DNA: TGTGCCAGCAGTTACAACGGGAGGGCCTACGAGCAGTACTTC; CDR3: CASSYNGRAYEQYF
J: TRBJ2-7; D: TRBD2; size: -; V: TRBV10-3; DNA: TGTGCCATCAGTGACATCTCTAGCGGGGGAGCTTACGAGCAGTACTTC; CDR3: CAISDISSGGAYEQYF
J: TRBJ1-2; D: -; size: -; V: TRBV7-2; DNA: TGTGCCAGCAGCTTAGACAATAACTATGGCTACACCTTC; CDR3: CASSLDNNYGYTF
J: TRBJ2-7; D: -; size: -; V: TRBV2; DNA: TGTGCCAGCAGTGAAGCGGCCCATCGCGAGCAGTACTTC; CDR3: CASSEAAHREQYF
J: TRBJ1-4; D: TRBD1; size: -; V: TRBV10-3; DNA: TGTGCCATCAGTGAGCCGACTACAGGGGGAGAAAAACTGTTTTTT; CDR3: CAISEPTTGGEKLFF
J: TRBJ2-5; D: TRBD2; size: few; V: TRBV30; DNA: TGTGCCTGGAGTGGGGGACTAGGGGCCCAGTACTTC; CDR3: CAWSGGLGAQYF
J: TRBJ1-3; D: -; size: -; V: TRBV2; DNA: TGTGCCAGTTTTCCACTCTCTGGAAACACCATATATTTT; CDR3: CASFPLSGNTIYF
J: TRBJ2-5; D: TRBD2; size: -; V: TRBV27; DNA: TGTGCCAGCAGGTCCGGTTTGGGGGGGTATGAAGAGACCCAGTACTTC; CDR3: CASRSGLGGYEETQYF